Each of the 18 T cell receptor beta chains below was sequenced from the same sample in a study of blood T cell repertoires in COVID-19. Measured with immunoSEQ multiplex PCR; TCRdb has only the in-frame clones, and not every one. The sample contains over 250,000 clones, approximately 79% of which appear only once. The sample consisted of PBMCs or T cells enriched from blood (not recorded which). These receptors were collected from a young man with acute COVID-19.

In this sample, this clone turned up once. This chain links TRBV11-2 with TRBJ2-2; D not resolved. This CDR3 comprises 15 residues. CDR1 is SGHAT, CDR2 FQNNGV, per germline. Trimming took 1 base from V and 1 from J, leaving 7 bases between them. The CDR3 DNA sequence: TGTGCCAGCAGCTTAGTAGGCGGGAACACCGGGGAGCTGTTTTTT. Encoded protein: CASSLVGGNTGELFF.

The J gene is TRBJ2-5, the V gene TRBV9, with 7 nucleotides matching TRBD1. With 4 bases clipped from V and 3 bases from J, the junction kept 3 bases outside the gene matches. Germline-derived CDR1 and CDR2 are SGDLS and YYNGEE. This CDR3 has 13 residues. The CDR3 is CASSTTGEETQYF. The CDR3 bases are TGTGCCAGCAGCACCACAGGGGAAGAGACCCAGTACTTC.

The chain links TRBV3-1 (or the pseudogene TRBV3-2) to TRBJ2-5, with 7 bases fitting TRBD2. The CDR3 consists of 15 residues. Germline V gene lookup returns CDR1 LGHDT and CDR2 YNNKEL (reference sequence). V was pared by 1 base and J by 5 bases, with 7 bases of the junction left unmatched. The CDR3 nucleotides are TGTGCCAGCAGCCAAGGGTTCCAGGGAGGGGAGACCCAGTACTTC. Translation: CASSQGFQGGETQYF.

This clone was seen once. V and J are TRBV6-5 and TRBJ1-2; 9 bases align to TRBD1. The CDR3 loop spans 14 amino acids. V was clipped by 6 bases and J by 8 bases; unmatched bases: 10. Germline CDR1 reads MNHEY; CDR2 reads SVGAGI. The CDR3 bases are TGTGCCAGCAGGATCGGGACAGGGTTCGAAGGCTACACCTTC. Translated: CASRIGTGFEGYTF.

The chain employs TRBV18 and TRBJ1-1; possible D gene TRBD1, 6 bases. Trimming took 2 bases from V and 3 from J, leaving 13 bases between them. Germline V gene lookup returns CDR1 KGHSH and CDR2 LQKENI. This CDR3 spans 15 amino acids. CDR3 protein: CASSPLRAGDTEAFF. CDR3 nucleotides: TGTGCCAGCTCACCATTACGGGCAGGGGACACTGAAGCTTTCTTT. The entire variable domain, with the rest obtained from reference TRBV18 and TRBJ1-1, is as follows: NAGVMQNPRHLVRRRGQEARLRCSPMKGHSHVYWYRQLPEEGLKFMVYLQKENIIDESGMPKERFSAEFPKEGPSILRIQQVVRGDSAAYFCASSPLRAGDTEAFFGQGTRLTVV.

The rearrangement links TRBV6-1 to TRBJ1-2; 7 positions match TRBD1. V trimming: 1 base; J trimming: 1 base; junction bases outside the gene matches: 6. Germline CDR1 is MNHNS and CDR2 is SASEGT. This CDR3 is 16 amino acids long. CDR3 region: CASSEGRQGFNYGYTF. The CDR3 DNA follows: TGTGCCAGCAGTGAAGGCCGACAGGGCTTTAACTATGGCTACACCTTC.

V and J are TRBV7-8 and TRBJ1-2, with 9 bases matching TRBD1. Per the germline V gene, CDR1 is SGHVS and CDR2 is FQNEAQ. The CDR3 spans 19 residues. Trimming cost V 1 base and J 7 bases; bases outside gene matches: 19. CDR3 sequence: CASSLGAATGGVWGGGYTF. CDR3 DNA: TGTGCCAGCAGCTTAGGAGCCGCAACAGGGGGCGTCTGGGGTGGTGGCTACACCTTC.

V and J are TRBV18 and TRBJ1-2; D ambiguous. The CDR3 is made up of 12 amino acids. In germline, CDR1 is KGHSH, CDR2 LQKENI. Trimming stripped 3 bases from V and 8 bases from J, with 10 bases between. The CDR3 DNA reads TGTGCCAGCTCACCGGGAGACGGGGGCTACACCTTC. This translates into CASSPGDGGYTF.

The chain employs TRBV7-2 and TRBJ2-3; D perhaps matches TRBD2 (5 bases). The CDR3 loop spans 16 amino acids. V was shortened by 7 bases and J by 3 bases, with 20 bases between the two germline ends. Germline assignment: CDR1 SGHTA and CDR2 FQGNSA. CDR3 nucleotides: TGTGCCAGCACCCCACGGGATTTCCCGACGACAGATACGCAGTATTTT. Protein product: CASTPRDFPTTDTQYF.

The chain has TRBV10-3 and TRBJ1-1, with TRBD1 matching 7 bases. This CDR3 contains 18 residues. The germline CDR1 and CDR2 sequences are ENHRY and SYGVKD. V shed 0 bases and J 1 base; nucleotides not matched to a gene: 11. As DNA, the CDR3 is TGTGCCATCAGTGAGTCGACAGGGAGCGGGTCGGGGAACACTGAAGCTTTCTTT. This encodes CAISESTGSGSGNTEAFF.

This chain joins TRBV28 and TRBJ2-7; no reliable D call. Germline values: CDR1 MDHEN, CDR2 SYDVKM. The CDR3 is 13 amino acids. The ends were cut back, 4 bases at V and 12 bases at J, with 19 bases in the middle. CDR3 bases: TGTGCCAGCAGTTCACTACTGGAAACTCCTAGGTACGTC. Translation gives CASSSLLETPRYV.

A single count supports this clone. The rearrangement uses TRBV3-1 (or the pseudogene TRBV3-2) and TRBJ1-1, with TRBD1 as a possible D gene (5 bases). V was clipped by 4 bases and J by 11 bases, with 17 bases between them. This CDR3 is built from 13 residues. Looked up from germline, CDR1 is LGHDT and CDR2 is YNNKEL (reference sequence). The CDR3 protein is CASSPRSSRGAFF. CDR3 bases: TGTGCCAGCAGCCCCCGTTCTTCCCGGGGGGCTTTCTTT.

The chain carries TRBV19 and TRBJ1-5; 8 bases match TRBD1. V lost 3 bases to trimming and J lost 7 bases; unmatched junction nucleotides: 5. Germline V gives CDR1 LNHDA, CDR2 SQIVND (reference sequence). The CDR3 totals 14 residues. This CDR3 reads CASSIKAGGQPQHF. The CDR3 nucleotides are TGTGCCAGTAGTATCAAGGCAGGGGGCCAGCCCCAGCATTTT. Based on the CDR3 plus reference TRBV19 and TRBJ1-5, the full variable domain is DGGITQSPKYLFRKEGQNVTLSCEQNLNHDAMYWYRQDPGQGLRLIYYSQIVNDFQKGDIAEGYSVSREKKESFPLTVTSAQKNPTAFYLCASSIKAGGQPQHFGDGTRLSIL.

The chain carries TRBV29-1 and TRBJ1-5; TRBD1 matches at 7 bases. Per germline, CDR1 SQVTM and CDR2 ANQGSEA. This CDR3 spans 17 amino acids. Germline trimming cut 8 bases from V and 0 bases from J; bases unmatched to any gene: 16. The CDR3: CSLPGTGAEYSNQPQHF. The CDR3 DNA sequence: TGCAGCTTACCTGGCACAGGGGCGGAGTATAGCAATCAGCCCCAGCATTTT.

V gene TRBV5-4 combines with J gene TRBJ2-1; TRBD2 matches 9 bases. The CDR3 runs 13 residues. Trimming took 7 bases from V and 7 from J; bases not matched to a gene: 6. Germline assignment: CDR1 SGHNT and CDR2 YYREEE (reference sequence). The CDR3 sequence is CASGGTSRNEQFF. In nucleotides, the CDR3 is TGTGCCAGCGGCGGGACTAGCAGGAATGAGCAGTTCTTC.

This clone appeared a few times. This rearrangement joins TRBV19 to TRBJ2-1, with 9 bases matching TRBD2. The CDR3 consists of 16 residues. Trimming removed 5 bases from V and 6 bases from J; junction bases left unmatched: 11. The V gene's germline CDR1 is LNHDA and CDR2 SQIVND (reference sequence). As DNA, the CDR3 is TGTGCCAGTAGTCACGGGACCGGGACTAGCTTCAATGAGCAGTTCTTC. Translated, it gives CASSHGTGTSFNEQFF.

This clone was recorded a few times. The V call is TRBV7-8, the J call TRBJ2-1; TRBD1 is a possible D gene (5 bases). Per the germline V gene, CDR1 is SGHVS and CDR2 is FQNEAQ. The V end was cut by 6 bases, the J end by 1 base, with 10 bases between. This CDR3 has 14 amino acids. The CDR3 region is CASRDSRSYNEQFF. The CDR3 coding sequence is TGTGCCAGCAGAGACAGTCGGTCCTACAATGAGCAGTTCTTC.

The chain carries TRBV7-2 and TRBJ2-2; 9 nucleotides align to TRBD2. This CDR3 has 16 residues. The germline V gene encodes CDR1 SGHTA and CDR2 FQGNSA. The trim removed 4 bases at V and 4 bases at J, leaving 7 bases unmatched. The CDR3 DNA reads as TGTGCCAGCAGCTATACCGGACTAGCGTCCACCGGGGAGCTGTTTTTT. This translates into CASSYTGLASTGELFF.